This T cell receptor beta chain appears in the sequencing data of a study of human T cells and chemical hapten exposure. The CDR3 has 16 amino acids. V was clipped by 7 bases and J by 0 bases, with 13 bases between them. Germline V CDR1 and CDR2: MDHEN, SYDVKM. TCRdb analysed the RACE reads with MiXCR anew, one entry per CDR3 protein. The table includes 360,000 or so distinct CDR3 sequences, more than 5% detected once. The sample's time point: patch test 2, 6 weeks after DPC sensitization. The treatment here: therapeutic diphenylcyclopropenone sensitization with weekly scalp DPC. The material was whole blood, obtained in connection with sensitization to the hapten diphenylcyclopropenone (DPC). The J gene is TRBJ2-6, the V gene TRBV28, with D perhaps being TRBD1 or TRBD2 (5 bases each). The clonotype was recovered from a woman younger than 35 with alopecia areata. Some clones in this sample may be carry-over from other donors' samples. The CDR3: CASKRGESSGANVLTF. The CDR3, as DNA: TGTGCCAGCAAGAGAGGGGAAAGCTCTGGGGCCAACGTCCTGACTTTC.